This T cell receptor (beta chain) was observed in a study of blood T cell repertoires in COVID-19. On the study more broadly: The United States, Italy and Spain were the sources of the acute and convalescent COVID-19 samples.

The sample holds one count of this clone. How the authors handled the data: Cell counts per sample came from amplifying reference gene primers. The protocol was immunoSEQ multiplex PCR, while the TCRdb copy is restricted to in-frame clones and leaves out a portion. V and J calls plus clone size are reproduced from that table; the DNA served to infer D and trimming. Here the sample spans 110,000 to 150,000 clones, more than 60% being singletons. Germline V CDR1 and CDR2: SGHRS, YFSETQ. CDR3 length: 16 residues. V shed 6 bases, J shed 7 bases, and the junction held 15 bases outside the gene matches. V gene TRBV5-1 combines with J gene TRBJ2-1; 8 nucleotides agree with TRBD1. The sample comprised peripheral blood. The sequence was collected from a man older than 75 with acute or convalescent COVID-19. The CDR3 loop reads CASTPTPGQARNEQFF. The CDR3 DNA follows: TGCGCCAGCACACCGACCCCGGGACAGGCGAGAAATGAGCAGTTCTTC.